This is a list of T cell receptor beta chains from one sample in a study of identifying expanded T cells in peripheral blood. The protocol was immunoSEQ multiplex PCR, while the TCRdb copy is restricted to in-frame clones and leaves out a portion. In the table there are roughly 63,000 clones, about 80% of which are singletons. The sample consisted of blood. The receptors stem from a person between 18 and 75 years old in good health. Each CDR3 is given with its conserved first and last residue. A D gene is named only where the DNA matches it firmly. Expanded clones get a size class; other rows say once, few or many, or leave the size out.

TRBJ1-4 | TRBV18 | . | . | TGTGCCAGCTCACCAATTTCGGCAGCCGAACTGTTTTTT | CASSPISAAELFF
TRBJ2-2 | TRBV5-1 | TRBD2 | . | TGCGCCAGCAGCTTGAGCCTAGCGGGGGGGCGAAACGGGGAGCTGTTTTTT | CASSLSLAGGRNGELFF
TRBJ1-5 | TRBV2 | TRBD1 | few | TGTGCCAGCAGCCTGACAGGGAACAATCAGCCCCAGCATTTT | CASSLTGNNQPQHF
TRBJ2-5 | TRBV18 | . | . | TGTGCCAGCTCACCACCTCGTCGGGGTACGACCCAGTACTTC | CASSPPRRGTTQYF
TRBJ1-2 | TRBV7-2 | . | . | TGTGCCAGCAGGCCTCCAGAGCAACGGTTCTATGGCTACACCTTC | CASRPPEQRFYGYTF
TRBJ1-3 | TRBV6-5 | . | many | TGTGCCAGCAGCTCGGGACCGGTCTCTGGAAACACCATATATTTT | CASSSGPVSGNTIYF
TRBJ1-3 | TRBV6-5 | TRBD1 | once | TGTGCCAGCAGCAACCCGGACAGGGCTGGAAACACCATATATTTT | CASSNPDRAGNTIYF
TRBJ1-2 | TRBV7-8 | TRBD1 | . | TGTGCCAGCAGCCCGGGACAGTCCGGCTACACCTTC | CASSPGQSGYTF
TRBJ2-5 | TRBV2 | . | . | TGTGCCAGCAGTAGACAGCCTAAAGAGACCCAGTACTTC | CASSRQPKETQYF
TRBJ1-1 | TRBV20-1 | . | few | TGCAGTACCTACAGGCACACTGAAGCTTTCTTT | CSTYRHTEAFF
TRBJ2-2 | TRBV6-1 | TRBD1 | . | TGTGCCAGCAGTGAGCAGGGGGCGACCGGGGAGCTGTTTTTT | CASSEQGATGELFF
TRBJ2-5 | TRBV27 | TRBD2 | . | TGTGCCAGCAAGTATAGCGGGAGGTCCCAAGAGACCCAGTACTTC | CASKYSGRSQETQYF
TRBJ2-2 | TRBV29-1 | TRBD1 | . | TGCAGCGTTGTACTCCCGGGGACAGCGAACACCGGGGAGCTGTTTTTT | CSVVLPGTANTGELFF
TRBJ1-1 | TRBV9 | . | . | TGTGCCAGCAGCGTAGGGGCAGGACCTGTGAGCGAAGCTTTCTTT | CASSVGAGPVSEAFF
TRBJ1-5 | TRBV6-1 | . | . | TGTGCCAGCAAATGGGGCGGTAGCAATCAGCCCCAGCATTTT | CASKWGGSNQPQHF
TRBJ1-1 | TRBV5-1 | . | . | TGCGCCAGCAGCTTGAGCAGGTTAACTGAAGCTTTCTTT | CASSLSRLTEAFF
TRBJ2-5 | TRBV7-2 | TRBD2 | . | TGTGCCAGCAGCTTAGCTACTAGCGGGAGGGGGACCCAGTACTTC | CASSLATSGRGTQYF
TRBJ2-1 | TRBV2 | . | . | TGTGCCACCCAATGGAGGGAAAGTAATGAGCAGTTCTTC | CATQWRESNEQFF
TRBJ2-2 | TRBV5-5 | TRBD1 | . | TGTGCCAGCAGTCCTGACAGGGGGCGCGACACCGGGGAGCTGTTTTTT | CASSPDRGRDTGELFF
TRBJ2-5 | TRBV2 | TRBD2 | . | TGTGCCAGCACTACTTATAGCGGGGGGCAAGAGACCCAGTACTTC | CASTTYSGGQETQYF
TRBJ1-3 | TRBV7-9 | . | . | TGTGCCAGCAGCTTAGAGGCGGTCCATTGGACAGTGCCTGGAAACACCATATATTTT | CASSLEAVHWTVPGNTIYF
TRBJ2-5 | TRBV27 | TRBD1 | . | TGTGCCAGCAGACAGGGGCCCCCGGGGCAAGAGACCCAGTACTTC | CASRQGPPGQETQYF
TRBJ2-2 | TRBV5-8 | TRBD1 | . | TGTGCCAGCAGCCCCGACAGGGGTGTGGAGCTGTTTTTT | CASSPDRGVELFF
TRBJ1-6 | TRBV9 | . | . | TGTGCCAGCAGCGTAGGGAGCGAGAATAATTCACCCCTCCACTTT | CASSVGSENNSPLHF
TRBJ2-1 | TRBV7-6 | TRBD2 | . | TGTGCCAGCAGCTCAGCTAGCGGGGGGAACAATGAGCAGTTCTTC | CASSSASGGNNEQFF
TRBJ1-2 | TRBV9 | . | . | TGTGCCAGCAGCGTAGCTCTGGGGGGCGGGGATGGCTACACCTTC | CASSVALGGGDGYTF
TRBJ2-7 | TRBV30 | TRBD2 | . | TGTGCCTGGAGTGTAAATAGCGGGAATTACGAGCAGTACTTC | CAWSVNSGNYEQYF
TRBJ2-1 | TRBV7-8 | . | . | TGTGCCAGCAGCCCCGGCGGGCCCAATGAGCAGTTCTTC | CASSPGGPNEQFF
TRBJ1-2 | TRBV5-3 | . | . | TGTGCCAGAAGCTTGGGTGGTCATGGCTACACCTTC | CARSLGGHGYTF
TRBJ1-1 | TRBV19 | TRBD1 | . | TGTGCCAGTAGTACCCTACAGGGGGCGCGTACTGAAGCTTTCTTT | CASSTLQGARTEAFF
TRBJ2-2 | TRBV5-4 | . | . | TGTGCCAGCAGCCCAGCCAGTCCGACCGGGGAGCTGTTTTTT | CASSPASPTGELFF
TRBJ2-1 | TRBV19 | . | . | TGTGCCAGTACTACACCCGTTCAGGGGGGTGAGCAGTTCTTC | CASTTPVQGGEQFF
TRBJ2-2 | TRBV19 | . | . | TGTGCCAGTAGTATATTATCCAGTTCGGTCACCGGGGAGCTGTTTTTT | CASSILSSSVTGELFF
TRBJ2-4 | TRBV7-2 | TRBD1 | . | TGTGCCAGCAGCGAGGCCCCGGGACAGGGCAGAAACATTCAGTACTTC | CASSEAPGQGRNIQYF
TRBJ2-7 | TRBV11-3 | . | . | TGTGCCAGCAGCCCAAGGTCGCCAGGATACGAGCAGTACTTC | CASSPRSPGYEQYF
TRBJ2-3 | TRBV7-2 | . | once | TGTGCCAGCAGCTTAGCAGGTCTAGTCGCAGATACGCAGTATTTT | CASSLAGLVADTQYF
TRBJ2-7 | TRBV29-1 | . | . | TGCAGCGTCATGTCGGCCTACTACGAGCAGTACTTC | CSVMSAYYEQYF
TRBJ2-2 | TRBV6-5 | . | . | TGTGCCAGCAGTAGGGTAGCCGGGGAGCTGTTTTTT | CASSRVAGELFF
TRBJ2-5 | TRBV7-2 | TRBD2 | . | TGTGCCAGCAGCCCGACTAGCGGGGGATACCAAGAGACCCAGTACTTC | CASSPTSGGYQETQYF
TRBJ1-6 | TRBV11-2 | . | . | TGTGCCAGCAGCTTAGAGGGGTGGAATTCACCCCTCCACTTT | CASSLEGWNSPLHF
TRBJ2-4 | TRBV5-4 | TRBD1 | . | TGTGCCAGCAGCGTATATGGGGACAGGGGAGCCAAAAACATTCAGTACTTC | CASSVYGDRGAKNIQYF
TRBJ2-5 | TRBV15 | TRBD1 | . | TGTGCCACCAGCAGAGAGCAGACAGGGTGGGAGACCCAGTACTTC | CATSREQTGWETQYF
TRBJ2-7 | TRBV7-8 | TRBD2 | . | TGTGCCAGCAGCTTAATGGAGCGGGAAGGCGTGCAGTACTTC | CASSLMEREGVQYF
TRBJ1-2 | TRBV6-5 | TRBD1 | . | TGTGCCAGCAGTTCGCAGACAGGGGGTGACTATGGCTACACCTTC | CASSSQTGGDYGYTF
TRBJ2-1 | TRBV27 | . | . | TGTGCCAGCATCCCCGGGCAGGGCTGGAATGAGCAGTTCTTC | CASIPGQGWNEQFF
TRBJ2-3 | TRBV2 | . | . | TGTGCCAGCAGTGAGGCTAATAGGCCGGATACGCAGTATTTT | CASSEANRPDTQYF
TRBJ1-1 | TRBV5-1 | . | . | TGCGCCAGCAGCTTGGGTACGGGGACTGAAGCTTTCTTT | CASSLGTGTEAFF
TRBJ2-1 | TRBV6-1 | TRBD1 | . | TGTGCCAGCAGATACCGGGACAGGGGGGACAATGAGCAGTTCTTC | CASRYRDRGDNEQFF
TRBJ1-5 | TRBV5-1 | TRBD1 | . | TGCGCCAGCAGCTTTTCAGGGGGTAGCAATCAGCCCCAGCATTTT | CASSFSGGSNQPQHF
TRBJ2-3 | TRBV13 | TRBD2 | many | TGTGCCAGCAGCTTAGCGGGGGGGGACACAGATACGCAGTATTTT | CASSLAGGDTDTQYF